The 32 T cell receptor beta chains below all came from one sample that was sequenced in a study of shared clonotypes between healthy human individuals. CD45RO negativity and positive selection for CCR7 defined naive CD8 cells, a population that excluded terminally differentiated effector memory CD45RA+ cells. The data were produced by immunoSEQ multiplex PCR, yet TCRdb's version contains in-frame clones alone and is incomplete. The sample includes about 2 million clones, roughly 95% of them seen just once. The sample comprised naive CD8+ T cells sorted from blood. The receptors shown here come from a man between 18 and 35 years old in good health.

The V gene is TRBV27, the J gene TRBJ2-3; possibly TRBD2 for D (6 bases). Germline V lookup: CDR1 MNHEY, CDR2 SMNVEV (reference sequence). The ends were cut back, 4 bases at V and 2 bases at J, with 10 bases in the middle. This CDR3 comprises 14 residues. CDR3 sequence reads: CASSWEDDTDTQYF. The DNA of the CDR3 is TGTGCCAGCAGTTGGGAGGATGACACAGATACGCAGTATTTT.

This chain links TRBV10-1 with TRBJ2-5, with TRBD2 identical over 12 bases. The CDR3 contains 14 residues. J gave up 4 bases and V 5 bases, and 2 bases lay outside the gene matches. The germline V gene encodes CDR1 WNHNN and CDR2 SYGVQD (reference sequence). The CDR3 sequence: CASSPTSGGETQYF. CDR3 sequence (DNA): TGCGCCAGCAGTCCGACTAGCGGGGGAGAGACCCAGTACTTC.

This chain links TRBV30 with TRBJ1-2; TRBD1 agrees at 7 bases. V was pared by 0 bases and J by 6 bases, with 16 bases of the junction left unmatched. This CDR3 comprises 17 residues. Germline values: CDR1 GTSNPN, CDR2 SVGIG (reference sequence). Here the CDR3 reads CAWSVLFTQQGEDGYTF. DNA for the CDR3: TGTGCCTGGAGTGTCCTTTTCACACAGCAGGGGGAGGATGGCTACACCTTC.

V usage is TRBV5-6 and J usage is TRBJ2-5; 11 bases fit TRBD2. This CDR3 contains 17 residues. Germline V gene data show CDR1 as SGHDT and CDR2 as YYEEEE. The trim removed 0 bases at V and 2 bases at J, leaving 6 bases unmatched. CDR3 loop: CASSLEGSGGVQETQYF. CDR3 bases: TGTGCCAGCAGCTTGGAAGGTAGCGGGGGGGTTCAAGAGACCCAGTACTTC.

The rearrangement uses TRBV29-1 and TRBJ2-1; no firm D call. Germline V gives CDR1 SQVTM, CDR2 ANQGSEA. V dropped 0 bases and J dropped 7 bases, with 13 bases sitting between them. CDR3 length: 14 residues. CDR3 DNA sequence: TGCAGCGTTGAAGATGGACGGAAGCCAAATGAGCAGTTCTTC. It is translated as CSVEDGRKPNEQFF.

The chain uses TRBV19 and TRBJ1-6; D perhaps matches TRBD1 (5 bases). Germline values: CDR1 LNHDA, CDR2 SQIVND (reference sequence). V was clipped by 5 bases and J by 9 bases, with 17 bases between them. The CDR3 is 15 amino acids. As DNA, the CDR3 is TGTGCCAGTAGTCCCTGGGGGGAAATCCTTTCACCCCTCCACTTT. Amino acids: CASSPWGEILSPLHF.

CDR3 nucleotide sequence: TGCAGCGTTGACTGGCGGCCTTCCTACAATGAGCAGTTCTTC. Translation gives CSVDWRPSYNEQFF. The chain carries TRBV29-1 and TRBJ2-1; D is unresolved. The CDR3 spans 14 residues. V was trimmed by 3 bases and J by 1 base, leaving 10 bases between them. Germline lookup yields CDR1 SQVTM and CDR2 ANQGSEA.

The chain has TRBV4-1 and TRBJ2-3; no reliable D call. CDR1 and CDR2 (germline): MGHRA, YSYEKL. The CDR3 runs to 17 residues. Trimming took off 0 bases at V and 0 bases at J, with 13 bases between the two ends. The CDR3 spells CASSQERASASTDTQYF. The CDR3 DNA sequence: TGCGCCAGCAGCCAAGAACGAGCCTCAGCCAGCACAGATACGCAGTATTTT.

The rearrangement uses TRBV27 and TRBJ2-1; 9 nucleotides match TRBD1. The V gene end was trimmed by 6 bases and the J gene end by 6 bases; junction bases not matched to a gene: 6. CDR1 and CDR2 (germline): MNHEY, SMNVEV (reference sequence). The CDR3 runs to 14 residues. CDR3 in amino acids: CASRNRGPGNEQFF. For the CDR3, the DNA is TGTGCCAGCAGAAACAGGGGGCCTGGCAATGAGCAGTTCTTC.

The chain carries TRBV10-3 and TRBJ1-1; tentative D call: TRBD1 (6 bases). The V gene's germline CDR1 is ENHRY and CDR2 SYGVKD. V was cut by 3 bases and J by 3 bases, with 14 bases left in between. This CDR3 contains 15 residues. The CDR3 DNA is TGTGCCATCAGTGATTGGCAGGGGTTCGACACTGAAGCTTTCTTT. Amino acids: CAISDWQGFDTEAFF.

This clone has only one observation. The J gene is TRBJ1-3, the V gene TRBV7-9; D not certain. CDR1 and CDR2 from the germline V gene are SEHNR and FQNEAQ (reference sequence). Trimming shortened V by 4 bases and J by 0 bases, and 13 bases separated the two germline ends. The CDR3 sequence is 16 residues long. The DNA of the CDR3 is TGTGCCAGCAGCTCCCCCGGGCTCAGCTCTGGAAACACCATATATTTT. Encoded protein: CASSSPGLSSGNTIYF.

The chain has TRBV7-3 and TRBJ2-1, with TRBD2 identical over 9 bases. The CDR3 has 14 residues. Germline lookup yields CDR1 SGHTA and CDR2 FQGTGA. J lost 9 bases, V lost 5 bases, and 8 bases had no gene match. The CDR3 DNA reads TGTGCCAGCAGCCCGCGGGGGGGCTCGGGTGAGCAGTTCTTC. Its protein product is CASSPRGGSGEQFF.

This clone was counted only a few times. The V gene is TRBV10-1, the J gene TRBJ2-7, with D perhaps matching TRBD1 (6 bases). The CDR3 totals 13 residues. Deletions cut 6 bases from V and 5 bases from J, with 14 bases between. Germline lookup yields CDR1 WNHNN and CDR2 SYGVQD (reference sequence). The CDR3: CASRSDSNDEQYF. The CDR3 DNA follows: TGCGCCAGCAGATCGGACAGCAACGACGAGCAGTACTTC.

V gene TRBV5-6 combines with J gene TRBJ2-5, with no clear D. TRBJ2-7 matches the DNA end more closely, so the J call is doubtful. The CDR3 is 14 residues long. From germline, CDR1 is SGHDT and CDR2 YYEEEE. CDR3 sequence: CASIPSNSLYEQYF. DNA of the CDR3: TGTGCCAGCATCCCCAGCAACTCCCTCTACGAGCAGTACTTC.

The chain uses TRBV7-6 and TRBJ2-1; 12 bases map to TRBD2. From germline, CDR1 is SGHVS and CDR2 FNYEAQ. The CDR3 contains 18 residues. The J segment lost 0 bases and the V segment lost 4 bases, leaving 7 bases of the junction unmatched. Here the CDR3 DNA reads TGTGCCAGCAGCTCGGGACTAGCGGGTCTCAACTCCTACAATGAGCAGTTCTTC. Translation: CASSSGLAGLNSYNEQFF.

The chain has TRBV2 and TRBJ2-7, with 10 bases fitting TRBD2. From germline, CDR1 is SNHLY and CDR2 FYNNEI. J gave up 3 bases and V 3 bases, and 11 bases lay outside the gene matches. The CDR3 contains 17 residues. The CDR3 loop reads CASSDASGGELYYEQYF. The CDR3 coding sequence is TGTGCCAGCAGTGACGCTAGCGGGGGCGAGCTTTACTACGAGCAGTACTTC. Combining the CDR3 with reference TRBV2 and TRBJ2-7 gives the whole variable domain EPEVTQTPSHQVTQMGQEVILRCVPISNHLYFYWYRQILGQKVEFLVSFYNNEISEKSEIFDDQFSVERPDGSNFTLKIRSTKLEDSAMYFCASSDASGGELYYEQYFGPGTRLTVT.

The CDR3 spells CASSAITRGPGNGYTF. CDR3 bases: TGTGCCAGCAGCGCTATAACCCGGGGCCCGGGGAATGGCTACACCTTC. This chain joins TRBV21-1 and TRBJ1-2. TRBV21-1 is reported as a pseudogene. The CDR3 is 16 amino acids.

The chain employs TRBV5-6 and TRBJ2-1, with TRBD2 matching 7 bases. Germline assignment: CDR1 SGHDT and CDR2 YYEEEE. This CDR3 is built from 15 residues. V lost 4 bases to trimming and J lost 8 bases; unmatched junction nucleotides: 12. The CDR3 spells CASSLPGGLGYEQFF. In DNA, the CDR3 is TGTGCCAGCAGCCTTCCGGGAGGCCTAGGGTATGAGCAGTTCTTC. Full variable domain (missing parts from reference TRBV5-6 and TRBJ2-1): DAGVTQSPTHLIKTRGQQVTLRCSPKSGHDTVSWYQQALGQGPQFIFQYYEEEERQRGNFPDRFSGHQFPNYSSELNVNALLLGDSALYLCASSLPGGLGYEQFFGPGTRLTVL.

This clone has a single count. CDR3 nucleotide sequence: TGTGCCAGCAGCGTATCGGGGGACGCCTCCTACGAGCAGTACTTC. It is translated as CASSVSGDASYEQYF. The rearrangement joins TRBV9 to TRBJ2-7; D possibly corresponds to TRBD2 (6 bases). V was trimmed by 1 base and J by 0 bases, leaving 11 bases between them. Germline CDR1 and CDR2: SGDLS and YYNGEE. The CDR3 totals 15 residues.

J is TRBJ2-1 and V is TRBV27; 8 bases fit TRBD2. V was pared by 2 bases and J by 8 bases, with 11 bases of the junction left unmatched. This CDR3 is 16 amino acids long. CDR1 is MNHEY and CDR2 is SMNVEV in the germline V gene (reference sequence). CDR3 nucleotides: TGTGCCAGCAGTTTACTTAATGTCGGGGGGGCGTATGAGCAGTTCTTC. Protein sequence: CASSLLNVGGAYEQFF.

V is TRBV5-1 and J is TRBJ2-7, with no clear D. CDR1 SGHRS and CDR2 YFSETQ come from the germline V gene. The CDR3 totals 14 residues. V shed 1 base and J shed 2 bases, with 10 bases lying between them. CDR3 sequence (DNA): TGCGCCAGCAGCTTGACCGCCACCACCTACGAGCAGTACTTC. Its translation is CASSLTATTYEQYF.

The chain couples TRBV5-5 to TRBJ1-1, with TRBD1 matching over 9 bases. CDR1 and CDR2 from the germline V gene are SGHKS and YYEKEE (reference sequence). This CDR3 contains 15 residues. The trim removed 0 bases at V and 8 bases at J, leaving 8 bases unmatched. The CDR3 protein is CASSLDTGGLQEAFF. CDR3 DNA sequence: TGTGCCAGCAGCTTGGATACAGGGGGCCTACAAGAAGCTTTCTTT.

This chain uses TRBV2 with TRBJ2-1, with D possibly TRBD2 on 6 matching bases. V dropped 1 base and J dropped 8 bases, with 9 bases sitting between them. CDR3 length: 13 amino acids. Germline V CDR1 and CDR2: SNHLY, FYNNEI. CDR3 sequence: CASSEGGGDEQFF. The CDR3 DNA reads TGTGCCAGCAGTGAAGGGGGCGGGGATGAGCAGTTCTTC.

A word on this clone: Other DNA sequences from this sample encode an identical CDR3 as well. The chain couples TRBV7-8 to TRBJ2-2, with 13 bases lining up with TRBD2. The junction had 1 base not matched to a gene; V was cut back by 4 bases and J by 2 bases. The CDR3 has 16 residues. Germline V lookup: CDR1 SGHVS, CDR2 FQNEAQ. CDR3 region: CASSSGLAGNTGELFF. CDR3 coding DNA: TGTGCCAGCAGCTCGGGACTAGCGGGAAACACCGGGGAGCTGTTTTTT.

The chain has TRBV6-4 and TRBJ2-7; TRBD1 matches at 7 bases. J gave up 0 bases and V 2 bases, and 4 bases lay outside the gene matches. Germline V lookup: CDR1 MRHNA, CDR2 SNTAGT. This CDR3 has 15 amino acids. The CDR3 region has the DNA TGTGCCAGCAGTGACAGGGGGACAGACTCCTACGAGCAGTACTTC. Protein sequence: CASSDRGTDSYEQYF.

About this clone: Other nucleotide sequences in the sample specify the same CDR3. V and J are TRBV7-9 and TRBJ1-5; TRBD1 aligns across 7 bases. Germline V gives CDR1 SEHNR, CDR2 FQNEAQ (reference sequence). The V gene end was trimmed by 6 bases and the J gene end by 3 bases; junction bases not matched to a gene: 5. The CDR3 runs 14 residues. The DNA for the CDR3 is TGTGCCAGCAGTCTCGGGACAGCCAATCAGCCCCAGCATTTT. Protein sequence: CASSLGTANQPQHF.

The CDR3 spells CASSARDRGYGYTF. The CDR3 DNA reads TGTGCCAGCAGCGCCCGGGACAGGGGCTATGGCTACACCTTC. The V gene is TRBV11-2, the J gene TRBJ1-2, with 10 bases that match TRBD1. Germline CDR1 is SGHAT and CDR2 is FQNNGV. The junction had 4 bases not matched to a gene; V was cut back by 5 bases and J by 4 bases. The CDR3 is 14 residues long.

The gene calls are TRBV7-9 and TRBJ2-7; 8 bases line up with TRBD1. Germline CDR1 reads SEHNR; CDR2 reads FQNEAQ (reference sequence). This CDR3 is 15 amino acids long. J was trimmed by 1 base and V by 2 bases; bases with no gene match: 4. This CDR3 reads CASSLIRTGSYEQYF. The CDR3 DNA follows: TGTGCCAGCAGCTTAATTAGGACAGGGTCCTACGAGCAGTACTTC.

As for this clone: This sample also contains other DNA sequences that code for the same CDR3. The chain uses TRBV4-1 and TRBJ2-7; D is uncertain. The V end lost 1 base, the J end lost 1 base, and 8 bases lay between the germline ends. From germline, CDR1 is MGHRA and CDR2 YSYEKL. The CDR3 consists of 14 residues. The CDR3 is CASSQVSGSYEQYF. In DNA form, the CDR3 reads TGCGCCAGCAGCCAAGTTTCCGGATCCTACGAGCAGTACTTC.

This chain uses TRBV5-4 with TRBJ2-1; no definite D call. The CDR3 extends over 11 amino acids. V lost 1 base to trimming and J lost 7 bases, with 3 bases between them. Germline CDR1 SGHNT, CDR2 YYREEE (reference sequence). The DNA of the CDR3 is TGTGCCAGCAGCTTGATGAATGAGCAGTTCTTC. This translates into CASSLMNEQFF.

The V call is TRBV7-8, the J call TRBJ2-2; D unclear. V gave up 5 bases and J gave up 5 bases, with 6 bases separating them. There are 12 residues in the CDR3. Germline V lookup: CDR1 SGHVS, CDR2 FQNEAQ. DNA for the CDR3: TGTGCCAGCAGCCCAGGTACCGGGGAGCTGTTTTTT. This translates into CASSPGTGELFF.

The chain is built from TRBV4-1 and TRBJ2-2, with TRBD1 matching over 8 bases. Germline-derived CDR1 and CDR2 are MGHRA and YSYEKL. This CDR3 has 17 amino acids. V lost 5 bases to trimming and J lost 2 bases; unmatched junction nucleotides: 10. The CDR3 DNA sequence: TGCGCCAGCAGCTACAGCCCACAGGGGGGAAACACCGGGGAGCTGTTTTTT. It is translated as CASSYSPQGGNTGELFF.